Each of the 25 T cell receptor beta chains below was sequenced from the same sample in a study of cytomegalovirus exposure and HLA in healthy donors. With 60 Vbeta and 13 Jbeta primers, the PCR was carried out. The protocol was immunoSEQ multiplex PCR, while the TCRdb copy is restricted to in-frame clones and leaves out a portion. The sample has 130,000 or so clones, around 79% seen once. The specimen sequenced was PBMCs. These receptor sequences come from a woman in her 40s in good health and CMV-seronegative.

The chain has TRBV27 and TRBJ2-7; 11 bases map to TRBD1. The CDR3 totals 16 residues. Germline lookup yields CDR1 MNHEY and CDR2 SMNVEV (reference sequence). V trimming: 2 bases; J trimming: 3 bases; junction bases outside the gene matches: 6. In DNA form, the CDR3 reads TGTGCCAGCAGTTTAAGTATAGGGACAGGGGGCTACGAGCAGTACTTC. Translation gives CASSLSIGTGGYEQYF.

The chain has TRBV5-4 and TRBJ2-2, with TRBD1 identical over 10 bases. Looked up from germline, CDR1 is SGHNT and CDR2 is YYREEE (reference sequence). The V gene end was trimmed by 4 bases and the J gene end by 7 bases; junction bases not matched to a gene: 7. This CDR3 has 15 residues. The CDR3 is CASSRDRGQGGELFF. The DNA of the CDR3 is TGTGCCAGCAGCCGTGACAGGGGGCAGGGCGGGGAGCTGTTTTTT.

The CDR3: CASSQRQGAATEAFF. CDR3 nucleotides: TGTGCCAGCTCACAAAGACAGGGGGCGGCCACTGAAGCTTTCTTT. The V call is TRBV18, the J call TRBJ1-1; TRBD1 matches at 10 bases. The V segment lost 4 bases and the J segment 4 bases; nucleotides outside the gene matches: 6. The V gene's germline CDR1 is KGHSH and CDR2 LQKENI. The CDR3 is 15 amino acids.

This clone was counted many times. The chain uses TRBV6-4 and TRBJ1-1, with D possibly TRBD1 on 5 matching bases. Trimming cost V 5 bases and J 2 bases, with 9 bases left between them. The germline V gene encodes CDR1 MRHNA and CDR2 SNTAGT. The CDR3 runs 13 residues. CDR3 sequence reads: CASSQGSNTEAFF. CDR3 sequence (DNA): TGTGCCAGCAGTCAGGGAAGTAACACTGAAGCTTTCTTT.

The rearrangement uses TRBV15 and TRBJ2-7; D may be TRBD1 (6 bases). Trimming stripped 0 bases from V and 1 base from J, with 13 bases between. The CDR3 totals 16 residues. In germline, CDR1 is LNHNV, CDR2 YYDKDF (reference sequence). CDR3 DNA: TGTGCCACCAGCAGAGAGCCAGGGGATGTATCCTACGAGCAGTACTTC. This gives the protein CATSREPGDVSYEQYF.

The chain employs TRBV7-6 and TRBJ2-1; 8 nucleotides line up with TRBD1. Germline trimming cut 5 bases from V and 3 bases from J; bases unmatched to any gene: 6. The CDR3 has 15 residues. Germline V gene sequence: CDR1 SGHVS, CDR2 FNYEAQ. The CDR3 region is CASSTTGVRYNEQFF. The CDR3 DNA reads as TGTGCCAGCAGCACGACAGGGGTCCGCTACAATGAGCAGTTCTTC.

This clone was observed once. The chain joins TRBV7-8 to TRBJ1-1, with D unresolved. CDR3 length: 14 amino acids. The V gene lost 4 bases and the J gene lost 0 bases, with 9 bases spanning the gap. Germline V gene sequence: CDR1 SGHVS, CDR2 FQNEAQ. CDR3 residues: CASSSSGVNTEAFF. In nucleotides, the CDR3 is TGTGCCAGCAGCTCCTCCGGTGTGAACACTGAAGCTTTCTTT.

The rearrangement uses TRBV28 and TRBJ1-5, with D maybe TRBD1 (6 bases). Germline CDR1 MDHEN, CDR2 SYDVKM. Trimming left V 6 bases short and J 0 bases short, with 6 bases between. CDR3 size: 13 residues. The CDR3 DNA is TGTGCCAGCAGACAGGGTAGCAATCAGCCCCAGCATTTT. It yields the protein CASRQGSNQPQHF.

The chain uses TRBV7-9 and TRBJ1-4, with 11 nucleotides matching TRBD1. Trimming removed 0 bases from V and 6 bases from J; junction bases left unmatched: 0. This CDR3 is built from 15 residues. Per germline, CDR1 SEHNR and CDR2 FQNEAQ (reference sequence). The CDR3 nucleotides read TGTGCCAGCAGCTTAGCGGACAGGGGGCATGAAAAACTGTTTTTT. Encoded protein: CASSLADRGHEKLFF.

CDR3 protein: CASSRGIGDYGYTF. In nucleotides, the CDR3 is TGTGCCAGCTCCCGAGGCATCGGAGACTATGGCTACACCTTC. This chain connects TRBV18 to TRBJ1-2, with unresolved D. Germline V CDR1 and CDR2: KGHSH, LQKENI. Trimming stripped 6 bases from V and 3 bases from J, with 14 bases between. CDR3 size: 14 residues.

This clone was seen a few times. The J gene is TRBJ1-2, the V gene TRBV14; 10 bases line up with TRBD1. Germline V lookup: CDR1 SGHDN, CDR2 FVKESK. The V segment lost 1 base and the J segment 3 bases; nucleotides outside the gene matches: 2. The CDR3 extends over 15 amino acids. CDR3 loop: CASSQVTGGDYGYTF. As DNA, the CDR3 is TGTGCCAGCAGCCAAGTGACAGGGGGCGACTATGGCTACACCTTC.

The J gene is TRBJ2-7, the V gene TRBV25-1; TRBD1 matches at 8 bases. CDR3 length: 14 amino acids. V trimming: 5 bases; J trimming: 2 bases; junction bases outside the gene matches: 5. Per germline, CDR1 MGHDK and CDR2 SYGVNS. The CDR3 coding sequence is TGTGCCAGCAGTCTGACAGGGGCCGCCTACGAGCAGTACTTC. Translation: CASSLTGAAYEQYF.

V and J are TRBV27 and TRBJ1-5; possible D gene TRBD1, 5 bases. Germline V gene sequence: CDR1 MNHEY, CDR2 SMNVEV (reference sequence). The V and J ends lost 11 bases and 4 bases respectively, with 12 bases between them. CDR3 size: 12 residues. CDR3 nucleotides: TGTGCCTCCAGGGATAGGAATCAGCCCCAGCATTTT. Its protein is CASRDRNQPQHF.

V usage is TRBV5-1 and J usage is TRBJ1-2; 9 bases line up with TRBD1. The V gene end was trimmed by 4 bases and the J gene end by 6 bases; junction bases not matched to a gene: 7. The CDR3 spans 14 residues. CDR1 and CDR2 from the germline V gene are SGHRS and YFSETQ. The CDR3 region is CASSPPGQGNGYTF. CDR3 DNA sequence: TGCGCCAGCAGCCCCCCGGGACAGGGAAATGGCTACACCTTC.

CDR3 in amino acids: CASSPGTGGYTF. DNA for the CDR3: TGCGCCAGCAGCCCCGGGACAGGCGGCTACACCTTC. This sequence joins TRBV5-1 and TRBJ1-2; 8 positions match TRBD1. Germline trimming cut 4 bases from V and 8 bases from J; bases unmatched to any gene: 4. Germline loops: CDR1 SGHRS, CDR2 YFSETQ. This CDR3 has 12 amino acids.

The rearrangement uses TRBV2 and TRBJ1-4; tentatively, D is TRBD1 (6 bases). Trimming took 7 bases from V and 5 from J, leaving 14 bases between them. Germline V gene data show CDR1 as SNHLY and CDR2 as FYNNEI. The CDR3 length is 14 residues. CDR3 nucleotides: TGTGCCAGCAACCCGGACAGACAGAATGAAAAACTGTTTTTT. It is translated as CASNPDRQNEKLFF. The full variable domain, completed using reference TRBV2 and TRBJ1-4, is EPEVTQTPSHQVTQMGQEVILRCVPISNHLYFYWYRQILGQKVEFLVSFYNNEISEKSEIFDDQFSVERPDGSNFTLKIRSTKLEDSAMYFCASNPDRQNEKLFFGSGTQLSVL.

The gene calls are TRBV7-8 and TRBJ2-1; D gene uncertain. V was shortened by 6 bases and J by 0 bases, with 12 bases between the two germline ends. The CDR3 runs to 15 residues. Germline values: CDR1 SGHVS, CDR2 FQNEAQ. The CDR3 DNA follows: TGTGCCAGCAGTCCAATCCTGAGCTCCTACAATGAGCAGTTCTTC. Translated, it gives CASSPILSSYNEQFF.

A few counts support this clone. The CDR3 DNA reads as TGTGCCAGCAGCCATTTGGACAGGGTGGCTGAAGCTTTCTTT. Protein sequence: CASSHLDRVAEAFF. The V gene is TRBV9, the J gene TRBJ1-1; 8 bases fit TRBD1. Germline assignment: CDR1 SGDLS and CDR2 YYNGEE. This CDR3 is 14 amino acids long. J gave up 6 bases and V 4 bases, and 8 bases lay outside the gene matches.

This sequence joins TRBV4-1 and TRBJ2-7; 8 bases fit TRBD1. V shed 0 bases, J shed 12 bases, and the junction held 10 bases outside the gene matches. Germline CDR1 reads MGHRA; CDR2 reads YSYEKL. The CDR3 consists of 14 residues. In DNA, the CDR3 is TGCGCCAGCAGCCAAGACGAGGACAGGGAGGTTATGTACTTC. Residues: CASSQDEDREVMYF.

This chain joins TRBV5-4 and TRBJ2-5; the match to TRBD1 covers 7 bases. The trim removed 4 bases at V and 2 bases at J, leaving 8 bases unmatched. The CDR3 loop spans 15 amino acids. Germline assignment: CDR1 SGHNT and CDR2 YYREEE (reference sequence). The CDR3 DNA reads as TGTGCCAGCAGCCCGAGTCGGGACAGACAAGAGACCCAGTACTTC. It translates to CASSPSRDRQETQYF. The entire variable domain, with the rest obtained from reference TRBV5-4 and TRBJ2-5, is as follows: ETGVTQSPTHLIKTRGQQVTLRCSSQSGHNTVSWYQQALGQGPQFIFQYYREEENGRGNFPPRFSGLQFPNYSSELNVNALELDDSALYLCASSPSRDRQETQYFGPGTRLLVL.

Only one count was recorded for this clone. The chain carries TRBV5-1 and TRBJ1-1; TRBD1 aligns across 8 bases. The V segment lost 4 bases and the J segment 5 bases; nucleotides outside the gene matches: 10. From germline, CDR1 is SGHRS and CDR2 YFSETQ. The CDR3 is 15 amino acids. The CDR3 sequence: CASSPQSRGQTEAFF. For the CDR3, the DNA is TGCGCCAGCAGCCCACAATCCAGGGGGCAGACTGAAGCTTTCTTT.

The chain combines TRBV28 with TRBJ1-1, with D perhaps matching TRBD1 (6 bases). Germline values: CDR1 MDHEN, CDR2 SYDVKM. The CDR3 is made up of 15 amino acids. Trimming took 4 bases from V and 1 from J, leaving 13 bases between them. The CDR3 here is CASSSNRARNTEAFF. Here the CDR3 DNA reads TGTGCCAGCAGTTCTAACAGGGCGCGGAACACTGAAGCTTTCTTT. Filled out from reference TRBV28 and TRBJ1-1, the complete variable domain reads DVKVTQSSRYLVKRTGEKVFLECVQDMDHENMFWYRQDPGLGLRLIYFSYDVKMKEKGDIPEGYSVSREKKERFSLILESASTNQTSMYLCASSSNRARNTEAFFGQGTRLTVV.

This clone was seen a handful of times. The gene calls are TRBV29-1 and TRBJ2-3; TRBD2 might be the D (5 bases). CDR1 and CDR2 (germline): SQVTM, ANQGSEA. Deletions cut 4 bases from V and 5 bases from J, with 7 bases between. This CDR3 spans 11 amino acids. CDR3 sequence: CSVAAGDTQYF. CDR3 bases: TGCAGCGTTGCTGCGGGAGATACGCAGTATTTT.

DNA for the CDR3: TGCGCCAGCAGCTTAGGACTAGCGGGAAACACAGATACGCAGTATTTT. It encodes CASSLGLAGNTDTQYF. The chain carries TRBV5-1 and TRBJ2-3, with 12 bases lining up with TRBD2. V lost 2 bases and J lost 2; bases outside the gene matches: 3. The CDR3 runs to 16 residues. Germline CDR1 SGHRS, CDR2 YFSETQ.

This chain uses TRBV28 with TRBJ1-2, with D possibly matching TRBD1 (5 bases). The CDR3 consists of 13 residues. Germline CDR1 reads MDHEN; CDR2 reads SYDVKM. The V gene lost 7 bases and the J gene lost 4 bases, with 13 bases spanning the gap. CDR3 bases: TGTGCCAGCAAGGGGCAGCCTTTCTATGGCTACACCTTC. The encoded protein is CASKGQPFYGYTF.